This TCR beta chain was recorded in a study of blood T cell repertoires in COVID-19. About the study: T cells, B-cell-depleted T cells, or PBMCs provided the cDNA or gDNA that served as material.

TCRdb's copy holds only in-frame clones and misses some; the assay was immunoSEQ multiplex PCR. The sample yields hundreds of thousands of clones, less than 90% seen once. Germline CDR1 is SGHRS and CDR2 is YFSETQ. The germline V and J ends were trimmed by 1 base and 8 bases, with 7 bases remaining between them. This CDR3 comprises 12 residues. The specimen sequenced was peripheral blood. V is TRBV5-1 and J is TRBJ2-1; D ambiguous. The receptor's source is a man aged 40-49 years with acute or convalescent COVID-19. The CDR3 sequence: CASSLLEDEQFF. In nucleotides, the CDR3 is TGCGCCAGCAGCTTGCTCGAGGATGAGCAGTTCTTC.